This note documents a single TCR beta chain sequence. These data come from a study of blood T cell repertoires in COVID-19. Study-wide background: Samples of COVID-19 (acute and convalescent) were obtained from the United States, Italy and Spain.

Cohort placement rested on clinical history that participants reported themselves. Cohort 3 donors counted as recovered after two negative PCRs, clearance, or resolved symptoms. As processed by the authors: The authors estimated nucleated cell counts from reference gene primer amplification. TCRdb's copy holds only in-frame clones and misses some; the assay was immunoSEQ multiplex PCR. V, J and clone size are taken as reported in that table, and D and trimming were inferred from the DNA itself. The profile shows 350,000 to 400,000 clones, roughly 91% of them singletons. The CDR3 is 17 amino acids. CDR1 and CDR2 from the germline V gene are SGHTA and FQGNSA. V was pared by 3 bases and J by 6 bases, with 20 bases between.

The rearrangement joins TRBV7-2 to TRBJ2-2; TRBD2 might be the D (6 bases). This clonotype was obtained from a woman aged 30 to 39 who had recovered from COVID-19. The material sequenced was PBMCs or T cells enriched from blood (not recorded which). The CDR3 sequence is CASSFYWEAGRAGELFF. CDR3 sequence (DNA): TGTGCCAGCAGCTTCTACTGGGAGGCAGGGCGAGCCGGGGAGCTGTTTTTT. The full variable domain, rest sourced from reference TRBV7-2 and TRBJ2-2, is GAGVSQSPSNKVTEKGKDVELRCDPISGHTALYWYRQSLGQGLEFLIYFQGNSAPDKSGLPSDRFSAERTGGSVSTLTIQRTQQEDSAVYLCASSFYWEAGRAGELFFGEGSRLTVL.